This T cell receptor beta chain was captured by sequencing in a study of brain T cells in children with intractable seizures. Trimming cost V 4 bases and J 0 bases, with 1 base left between them. Germline CDR1 and CDR2: DFQATT and SNEGSKA (reference sequence). The CDR3 extends over 11 amino acids. Sequencing was limited to surgery cases with top T cell transcript signatures in brain tissue. Notes on the study in general: Clones missing pre-surgery may reflect undersampling of that blood sample.

Using immunoSEQ multiplex PCR, the repertoire was profiled, and TCRdb retains in-frame clones only, with some absent. The sample lists 80,000 or so clones, 91% occurring once. This clone occurred once. Its antigen is unidentified. The rearrangement joins TRBV20-1 to TRBJ2-4; D remains unclear. The sample consisted of peripheral blood, taken at surgery. The clonotype comes from a girl aged 2-10 years with Rasmussen encephalitis and intractable seizures. The DNA for the CDR3 is TGCAGTGCTACAGCCAAAAACATTCAGTACTTC. It translates to CSATAKNIQYF.